These 4 T cell receptor beta chains were sequenced from one sample in a study of blood T cell repertoires in COVID-19. Using immunoSEQ multiplex PCR, the repertoire was profiled, and TCRdb retains in-frame clones only, with some absent. The data show fewer than 350,000 clones, about 88% seen once. The sequenced material came from peripheral blood. The receptors shown here come from a woman in her seventies with COVID-19, enrolled during active disease.

The chain has TRBV5-8 and TRBJ1-1, with D perhaps matching TRBD1 (6 bases). This CDR3 is built from 15 residues. V lost 1 base to trimming and J lost 1 base, with 11 bases between them. CDR1 and CDR2 (germline): SGHTS, YDEGEE. CDR3 in DNA: TGTGCCAGCAGCTTGCCTCCAGGGGAGAACACTGAAGCTTTCTTT. Its protein is CASSLPPGENTEAFF.

The chain couples TRBV21-1 to TRBJ2-7; the table calls TRBD1, which could not be checked here. TRBV21-1 is shown as a pseudogene. The CDR3 has 15 residues. The CDR3 coding sequence is TGTGCCAGCAGCAAAACCTGGCAGGGGGCCTACGAGCAGTACTTC. Translating gives CASSKTWQGAYEQYF.

This clone was found a few times. The J gene is TRBJ1-1, the V gene TRBV5-4; maybe TRBD1 (6 bases). This CDR3 contains 16 residues. Deletions cut 4 bases from V and 1 base from J, with 17 bases between. Germline V gene sequence: CDR1 SGHNT, CDR2 YYREEE (reference sequence). The CDR3 nucleotides read TGTGCCAGCAGCGGGGCCAGGGGTGGTCGGAACACTGAAGCTTTCTTT. Translated, it gives CASSGARGGRNTEAFF.

V is TRBV4-1 and J is TRBJ2-4; maybe TRBD1 (5 bases). Deletions cut 4 bases from V and 1 base from J, with 20 bases between. The CDR3 sequence is 18 residues long. Germline loops: CDR1 MGHRA, CDR2 YSYEKL. Here the CDR3 reads CASSRLTIRDGAKNIQYF. The DNA for the CDR3 is TGCGCCAGCAGCCGCTTGACGATCAGGGATGGGGCCAAAAACATTCAGTACTTC.